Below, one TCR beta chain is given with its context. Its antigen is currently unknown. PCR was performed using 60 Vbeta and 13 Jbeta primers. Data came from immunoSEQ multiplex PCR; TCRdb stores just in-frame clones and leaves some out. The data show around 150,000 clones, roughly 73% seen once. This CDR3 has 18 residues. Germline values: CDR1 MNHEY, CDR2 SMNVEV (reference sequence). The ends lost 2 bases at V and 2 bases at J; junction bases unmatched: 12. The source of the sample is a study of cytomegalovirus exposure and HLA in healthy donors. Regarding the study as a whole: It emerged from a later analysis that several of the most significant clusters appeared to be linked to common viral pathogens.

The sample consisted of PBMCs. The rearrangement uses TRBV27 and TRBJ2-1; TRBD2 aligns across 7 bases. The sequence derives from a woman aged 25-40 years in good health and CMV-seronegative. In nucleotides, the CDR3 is TGTGCCAGCAGTTTAAGGGAGGGGAGGGACGTAACCTACAATGAGCAGTTCTTC. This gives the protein CASSLREGRDVTYNEQFF.